This T cell receptor (beta chain) appears in the sequencing data of a study of glioma-infiltrating T cells after dendritic cell vaccination. The study's findings and limits: No direct clonality-survival link was found; a diverse polyclonal response may matter. Complete blood and tumor specimen sets were limited to few patients.

The time point denotes: after dendritic cell vaccination, including at tumor progression/relapse. PBMC were collected before vaccination, two weeks after the third vaccination, and at progression. The primer mix had 60 V beta and 13 J beta primers. Measured with immunoSEQ multiplex PCR; TCRdb has only the in-frame clones, and not every one. Here the sample spans 70,000 to 100,000 clones, around four fifths being singletons. A word on this clone: Its target is not known.

Trimming removed 6 bases from V and 4 bases from J; junction bases left unmatched: 8. Germline loops: CDR1 SNHLY, CDR2 FYNNEI. This CDR3 is 16 amino acids long. The TCR comes from a human donor with glioblastoma. Sequences were derived from blood, sampled after dendritic cell vaccination. This chain uses TRBV2 with TRBJ2-2, with TRBD1 matching over 10 bases. The CDR3 reads CASRPGTGEVTGELFF. DNA for the CDR3: TGTGCCAGCAGGCCCGGGACAGGGGAAGTCACCGGGGAGCTGTTTTTT.